The T cell receptor beta chain under discussion was sequenced for a study of CD8+CD57+ T cells in acquired aplastic anemia. Whole-study findings and limits: The CD8+CD57+ cells of patients were less diverse than their total CD4+ and CD8+ pools.

About this clonotype itself: Its specificity is not known.

The TCR beta profiling, which covered VDJ combination and CDR3 sequence, was carried out using genomic DNA as the template. TCRdb re-derived calls from the reads in MiXCR, one entry per CDR3 protein. Here the sample spans about 20,000 distinct CDR3 sequences, around 40% being singletons. CDR3 length equals 17 residues. V lost 4 bases, J lost 0 bases, and 20 bases lay in between. The germline gives CDR1 SGHRS, CDR2 YFSETQ. CD8+CD57+ cell expansion, shown by flow cytometry, had occurred in the patients selected for sequencing. In about 15% of the 12 patients, CD8+CD57+ effector memory cells also underwent sequencing.

This TCR came from a human donor with aplastic anemia. This rearrangement joins TRBV5-1 to TRBJ2-7; D is ambiguous. Sequenced sample: CD8+CD57+ T cells sorted from PBMCs. Subset defined: bead-enriched CD8+CD57+ effector memory T cells from SAA patients. The CDR3 region is CASSKDISGVSSYEQYF. The CDR3 coding sequence is TGCGCCAGCAGCAAGGATATCTCAGGAGTCAGCTCCTACGAGCAGTACTTC.